The entry below gives a single TCR beta chain sequence along with its context. The antigen remains undetermined. CDR1 is SNHLY, CDR2 FYNNEI, per germline. The length of the CDR3 is 12 residues. V lost 4 bases and J 11 bases, leaving 14 bases between the germline ends. This entry belongs to a study of T cell responses to AZD1222 COVID-19 vaccine. The repertoire was sequenced with immunoSEQ multiplex PCR; TCRdb's copy has only in-frame clones and lacks some. The sample includes around 140,000 clones, 80% to 95% of them seen just once. Study-wide results and limits: The CD4 TCRs associated with vaccination extended across spike and predominated at 160-218 and 743-854. Close to half of spike-specific TCRs reportedly recognize unmutated variant regions. Only after the peak T cell response were repertoires sampled.

Material: peripheral blood, obtained 28 days after the second AZD1222 dose. The chain recombines TRBV2 with TRBJ1-1; D is possibly TRBD1 (5 bases). This TCR derives from an adult who received the AZD1222 COVID-19 vaccine. CDR3 region: CASSGGFFGAFF. The DNA of the CDR3 is TGTGCCAGCAGTGGGGGGTTCTTTGGGGCTTTCTTT.